This record looks at one T cell receptor beta chain sequence and its context. Its antigen is undetermined. CD45RO/CCR7/CD25/CD127/CD95/CD27 staining was used to isolate CD4+ naive, central memory, regulatory and stem cell-like memory cells by sorting. Sorting gave populations that all exceeded 98% purity. This entry comes from a study of beta chain features in type 1 diabetes. The CDR3 contains 15 residues. Germline lookup yields CDR1 SGDLS and CDR2 YYNGEE. Trimming took off 6 bases at V and 0 bases at J, with 13 bases between the two ends. Reverse transcription of all isolated RNA meant that expressed TCRB transcripts were sequenced. Generated by immunoSEQ multiplex PCR, the TCRdb table keeps only in-frame clones and is missing some. Here the sample spans 360,000 or so clones, about 20% being singletons. General observations from the study: At VDJ recombination sites, type 1 diabetes patients had fewer insertions and more deleted nucleotides. No resolution was reached here on whether HLA type influences TCRB rearrangement.

The sequence came from a woman between 18 and 29 years old in good health. Material for sequencing was naive CD4+ T cells from blood. V and J are TRBV9 and TRBJ1-3; D is possibly TRBD1 (5 bases). The CDR3, as DNA: TGTGCCAGCAATCGGGGGGACTCCTCTGGAAACACCATATATTTT. It codes for CASNRGDSSGNTIYF.